The 6 T cell receptor beta chains presented below share a single source sample, sequenced in a study of identical twins. TCRdb re-called the 5' RACE reads through MiXCR, storing one row per CDR3 protein. This table holds around 160,000 distinct CDR3 sequences, approximately 4% found once. Sequenced material: memory T cells sorted from blood. These receptors were collected from a man between 18 and 29 years old in good health.

This clonotype was observed at least ten times. V usage is TRBV3-1 and J usage is TRBJ2-3; D uncertain. This CDR3 region has 15 residues. CDR1 and CDR2 from the germline V gene are LGHDT and YNNKEL (reference sequence). Trimming stripped 5 bases from V and 0 bases from J, with 12 bases between. The DNA for the CDR3 is TGTGCCAGCAGCTCTCGGACGGGTAGCACAGATACGCAGTATTTT. Its protein product is CASSSRTGSTDTQYF.

This clonotype was detected ten times or more. J is TRBJ2-3 and V is TRBV30; no firm D call. Germline CDR1 GTSNPN, CDR2 SVGIG (reference sequence). This CDR3 spans 16 amino acids. Deletions cut 0 bases from V and 0 bases from J, with 13 bases between. In nucleotides, the CDR3 is TGTGCCTGGAGTGTAGTACGGTTCCCTAGCACAGATACGCAGTATTTT. This codes for CAWSVVRFPSTDTQYF.

This clonotype has just a few counts. The chain uses TRBV20-1 and TRBJ2-1; the match to TRBD2 covers 10 bases. Germline V gives CDR1 DFQATT, CDR2 SNEGSKA (reference sequence). V was clipped by 2 bases and J by 9 bases; unmatched bases: 7. The CDR3 is 14 residues long. Here the CDR3 DNA reads TGCAGTGCTAGACCCCTAGCGGGAGAGATTGAGCAGTTCTTC. Its translation is CSARPLAGEIEQFF.

This clonotype has at least ten counts. The chain carries TRBV12-3 or TRBV12-4 and TRBJ2-3; the D gene is possibly TRBD1 (6 bases). V lost 6 bases, J lost 2 bases, and 15 bases lay in between. The CDR3 covers 15 residues. The CDR3 sequence: CASSRTRDTTDTQYF. As DNA, the CDR3 is TGTGCCAGCAGCCGCACCCGGGACACCACAGATACGCAGTATTTT.

Notes on this clonotype: A much larger clone differs by one base, so this may be a read error. Lacking the conserved final phenylalanine or tryptophan, this CDR3 likely reflects a read error. The J gene is TRBJ1-4, the V gene TRBV7-9; D gene unclear. Germline V lookup: CDR1 SEHNR, CDR2 FQNEAQ (reference sequence). The CDR3 contains 15 residues. Trimming stripped 5 bases from V and 2 bases from J, with 12 bases between. The CDR3 DNA follows: TGTGCCAGCAGCATCCGGACGGGCACTAATGAAAAACTGTTTCTT. It codes for CASSIRTGTNEKLFL.

Many counts were recorded for this clonotype. V and J are TRBV12-3 or TRBV12-4 and TRBJ2-1; tentatively, D is TRBD1 (6 bases). The V gene lost 2 bases and the J gene lost 8 bases, with 7 bases spanning the gap. This CDR3 comprises 12 residues. The CDR3 here is CASSLRGYEQFF. The CDR3 DNA is TGTGCCAGCAGTTTAAGGGGGTATGAGCAGTTCTTC.